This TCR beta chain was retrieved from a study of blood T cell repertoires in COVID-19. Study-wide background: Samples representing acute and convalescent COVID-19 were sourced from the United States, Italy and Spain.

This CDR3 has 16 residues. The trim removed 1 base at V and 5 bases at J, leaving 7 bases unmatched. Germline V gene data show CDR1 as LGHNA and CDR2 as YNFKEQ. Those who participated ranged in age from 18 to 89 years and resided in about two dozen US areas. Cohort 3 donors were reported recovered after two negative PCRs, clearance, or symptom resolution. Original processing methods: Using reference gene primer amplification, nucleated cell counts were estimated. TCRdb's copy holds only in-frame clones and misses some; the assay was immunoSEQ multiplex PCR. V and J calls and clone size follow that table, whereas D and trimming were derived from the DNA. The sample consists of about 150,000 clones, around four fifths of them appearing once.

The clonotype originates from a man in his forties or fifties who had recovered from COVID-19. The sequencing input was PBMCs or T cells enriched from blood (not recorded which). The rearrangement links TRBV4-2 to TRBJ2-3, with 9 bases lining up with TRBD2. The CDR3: CASSQGVAGVLDTQYF. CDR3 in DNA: TGTGCCAGCAGCCAAGGAGTAGCGGGGGTATTAGATACGCAGTATTTT.